This T cell receptor (beta chain) was captured in a study of T cell responses to AZD1222 COVID-19 vaccine. Study outcomes and limitations: Baseline seropositives among AZD1222 recipients totaled only 5 to 7.

Turning to this clone: Antigen unknown.

The V segment lost 5 bases and the J segment 9 bases; nucleotides outside the gene matches: 15. The CDR3 is made up of 17 amino acids. The germline V gene has CDR1 SGHTA and CDR2 FQGNSA. Data came from immunoSEQ multiplex PCR; TCRdb stores just in-frame clones and leaves some out. The sample carries 91,000 or so clones, 80% to 95% recorded once. The receptor was derived from an adult who received the AZD1222 COVID-19 vaccine. This sample comprised peripheral blood, obtained 28 days after the second AZD1222 dose. The chain combines TRBV7-2 with TRBJ2-1, with 11 bases matching TRBD2. The CDR3 region has the DNA TGTGCCAGCAGCCCCCTGGGGCTAGCGGGGGGCAGAGGTGAGCAGTTCTTC. This gives the protein CASSPLGLAGGRGEQFF.